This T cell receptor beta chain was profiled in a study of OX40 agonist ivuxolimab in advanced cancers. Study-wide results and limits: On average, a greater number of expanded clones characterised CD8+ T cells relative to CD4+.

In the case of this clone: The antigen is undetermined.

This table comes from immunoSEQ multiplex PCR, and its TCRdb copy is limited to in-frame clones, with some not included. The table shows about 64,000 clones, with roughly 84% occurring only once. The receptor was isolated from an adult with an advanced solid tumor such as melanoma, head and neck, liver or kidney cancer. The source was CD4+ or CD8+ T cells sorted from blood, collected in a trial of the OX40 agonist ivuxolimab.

DNA for the CDR3: TGTGCCAGCAGCTCCAGCCGGGGGGAGAGCTATGGCTACACCTTC. It encodes CASSSSRGESYGYTF. This chain joins TRBV9 and TRBJ1-2; possibly TRBD1 for D (5 bases). CDR1 SGDLS and CDR2 YYNGEE come from the germline V gene. V lost 4 bases, J lost 4 bases, and 17 bases lay in between. This CDR3 comprises 15 residues. Together with reference TRBV9 and TRBJ1-2, the CDR3 gives the full variable domain: DSGVTQTPKHLITATGQRVTLRCSPRSGDLSVYWYQQSLDQGLQFLIQYYNGEERAKGNILERFSAQQFPDLHSELNLSSLELGDSALYFCASSSSRGESYGYTFGSGTRLTVV.